This T cell receptor (beta chain) was found in a study of cytomegalovirus exposure and HLA in healthy donors. Across the whole study: Roughly 85 million unique TCRs from HLA-typed donors were held in an early release of data.

Amplification used 60 Vbeta primers and 13 Jbeta primers. Produced via immunoSEQ multiplex PCR; TCRdb's table is partial and in-frame only. The table lists roughly 160,000 clones, 70% to 85% of them singletons. Germline CDR1 reads MNHNS; CDR2 reads SASEGT. Trimming pared 4 bases from V and 0 bases from J, leaving 4 bases between. The length of the CDR3 is 14 residues. This chain links TRBV6-1 with TRBJ1-6; D ambiguous. Sequenced sample: PBMCs. This sequence was found in a man in his forties or fifties in good health and CMV-seropositive. DNA of the CDR3: TGTGCCAGCAGTGGGAGCTCCTATAATTCACCCCTCCACTTT. This sequence encodes CASSGSSYNSPLHF.